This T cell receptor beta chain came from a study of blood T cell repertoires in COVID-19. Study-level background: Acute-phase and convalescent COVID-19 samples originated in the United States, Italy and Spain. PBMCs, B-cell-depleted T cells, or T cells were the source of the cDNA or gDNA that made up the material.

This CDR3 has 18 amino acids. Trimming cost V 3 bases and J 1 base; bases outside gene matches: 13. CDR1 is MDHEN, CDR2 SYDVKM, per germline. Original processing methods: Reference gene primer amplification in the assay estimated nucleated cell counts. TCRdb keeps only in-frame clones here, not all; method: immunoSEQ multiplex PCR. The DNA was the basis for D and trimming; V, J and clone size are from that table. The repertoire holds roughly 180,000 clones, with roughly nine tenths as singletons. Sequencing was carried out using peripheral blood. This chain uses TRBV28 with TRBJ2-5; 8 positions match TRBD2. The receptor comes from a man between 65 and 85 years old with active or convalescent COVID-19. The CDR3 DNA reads TGTGCCAGCAGTTTTCCCAGCGGGAGATCCCGGGTCCAAGAGACCCAGTACTTC. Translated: CASSFPSGRSRVQETQYF.